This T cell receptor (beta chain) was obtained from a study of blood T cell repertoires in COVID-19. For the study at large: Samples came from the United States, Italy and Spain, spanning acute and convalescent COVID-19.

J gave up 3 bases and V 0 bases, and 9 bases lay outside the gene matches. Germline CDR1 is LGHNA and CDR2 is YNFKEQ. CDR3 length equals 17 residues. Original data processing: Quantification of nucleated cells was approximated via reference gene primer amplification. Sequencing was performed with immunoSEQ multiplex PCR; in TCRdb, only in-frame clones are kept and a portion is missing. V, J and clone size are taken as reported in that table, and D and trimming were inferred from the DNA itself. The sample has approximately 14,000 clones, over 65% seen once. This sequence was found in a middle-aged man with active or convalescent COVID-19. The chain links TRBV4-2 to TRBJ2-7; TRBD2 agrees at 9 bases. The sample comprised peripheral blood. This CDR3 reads CASSQEAGGPQGYEQYF. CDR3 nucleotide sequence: TGTGCCAGCAGCCAAGAGGCGGGGGGGCCGCAGGGCTACGAGCAGTACTTC.